These 19 T cell receptor beta chains were sequenced from one sample in a study. TCRdb passed the 5' RACE reads through MiXCR, listing each CDR3 protein once. This sample yields 55,000 to 70,000 distinct CDR3 sequences, of which 25% to 30% are seen a single time; 3% to 3.5% belongs to the top ten. The sample comprised tumor-infiltrating memory CD4+ T cells sorted from the breast tumor. Subset described: memory CD4+ T cells, CD4+CD45RO+CD25-. The receptors were sampled from a female donor with breast cancer.

The chain is built from TRBV6-5 and TRBJ1-5, with D unresolved. The germline V gene has CDR1 MNHEY and CDR2 SVGAGI. The CDR3 totals 16 residues. Trimming removed 5 bases at V and 9 bases at J, with 23 bases between. Here the CDR3 DNA reads TGTGCCAGCAGTGTCTCCCCCGGGCCGGGCTTTCGGCCCCAGCATTTT. As protein: CASSVSPGPGFRPQHF.

The chain uses TRBV4-2 and TRBJ1-2; TRBD1 is a possible D gene (5 bases). The V end lost 3 bases, the J end lost 3 bases, and 8 bases lay between the germline ends. Per the germline V gene, CDR1 is LGHNA and CDR2 is YNFKEQ. The CDR3 is made up of 13 amino acids. CDR3 region: CASSQGRDYGYTF. CDR3 sequence (DNA): TGTGCCAGCAGCCAGGGACGGGACTATGGCTACACCTTC.

This clonotype appeared a single time. The J gene is TRBJ2-1, the V gene TRBV7-2, with no clear D. Germline values: CDR1 SGHTA, CDR2 FQGNSA. Trimming removed 4 bases from V and 10 bases from J, with 11 bases in between. CDR3 length: 12 amino acids. The CDR3 region has the DNA TGTGCCAGCAGCTATATAGACGTGGAGCAGTTCTTC. This sequence encodes CASSYIDVEQFF.

This clonotype showed up just a few times. The chain joins TRBV18 to TRBJ2-1; D not certain. V lost 6 bases to trimming and J lost 6 bases, with 18 bases between them. The germline CDR1 and CDR2 sequences are KGHSH and LQKENI. The CDR3 covers 15 residues. The CDR3 sequence: CASSPTRLESNEQFF. CDR3 DNA: TGTGCCAGCTCTCCCACAAGGCTAGAGAGCAATGAGCAGTTCTTC.

A few counts support this clonotype. Possible read error: a much larger clone is one base away. CDR3 DNA: TGCAGCGTTGACGGGGCGGTAGCGAGTTCAGATACGCAGTATTTT. Protein: CSVDGAVASSDTQYF. V and J are TRBV29-1 and TRBJ2-3; D might be TRBD1 or TRBD2, each matching 5 bases. Germline V gene sequence: CDR1 SQVTM, CDR2 ANQGSEA. Trimming left V 3 bases short and J 4 bases short, with 17 bases between. This CDR3 has 15 residues.

This clonotype occurred a few times. This chain uses TRBV29-1 with TRBJ2-3, with D hard to call. The germline V and J ends were trimmed by 4 bases and 4 bases, with 21 bases remaining between them. There are 16 residues in the CDR3. Germline assignment: CDR1 SQVTM and CDR2 ANQGSEA. In nucleotides, the CDR3 is TGCAGCGTTGCTTTTTACATCGGTCCGGTCTCAGATACGCAGTATTTT. Amino acids: CSVAFYIGPVSDTQYF.

By frequency in the sample, this clonotype is medium-sized. The chain links TRBV7-2 to TRBJ2-5; D unclear. Trimming took 5 bases from V and 5 from J, leaving 12 bases between them. CDR1 SGHTA and CDR2 FQGNSA come from the germline V gene. This CDR3 region has 13 residues. The CDR3: CASSPYRVETQYF. The DNA of the CDR3 is TGTGCCAGCAGCCCGTACCGGGTGGAGACCCAGTACTTC. The whole variable domain, filled in from reference TRBV7-2 and TRBJ2-5, reads GAGVSQSPSNKVTEKGKDVELRCDPISGHTALYWYRQSLGQGLEFLIYFQGNSAPDKSGLPSDRFSAERTGGSVSTLTIQRTQQEDSAVYLCASSPYRVETQYFGPGTRLLVL.

The genes are TRBV5-6 and TRBJ2-1; 14 bases fit TRBD2. Germline assignment: CDR1 SGHDT and CDR2 YYEEEE. The CDR3 is made up of 17 amino acids. Germline trimming cut 0 bases from V and 9 bases from J; bases unmatched to any gene: 8. The CDR3 loop is CASSLGGRGLAGAEQFF. The CDR3 nucleotides read TGTGCCAGCAGCTTGGGGGGGAGGGGACTAGCGGGAGCTGAGCAGTTCTTC.

The CDR3: CSAQRGTSTDTQYF. The CDR3 bases are TGCAGTGCTCAACGGGGGACTAGCACAGATACGCAGTATTTT. This chain uses TRBV20-1 with TRBJ2-3; tentative D call: TRBD2 (6 bases). In germline, CDR1 is DFQATT, CDR2 SNEGSKA (reference sequence). V gave up 5 bases and J gave up 0 bases, with 12 bases separating them. The CDR3 totals 14 residues.

This clonotype occurred a few times. The chain couples TRBV5-1 to TRBJ1-1, with D hard to call. The CDR3 consists of 14 residues. Germline values: CDR1 SGHRS, CDR2 YFSETQ. V dropped 0 bases and J dropped 3 bases, with 9 bases sitting between them. CDR3 residues: CASSLVGGHTEAFF. The CDR3 bases are TGCGCCAGCAGCTTGGTGGGCGGACACACTGAAGCTTTCTTT.

This clonotype was counted a few times. The chain links TRBV12-3 or TRBV12-4 to TRBJ1-1, with D unresolved. The CDR3 totals 14 residues. Trimming removed 3 bases from V and 0 bases from J, with 8 bases in between. The CDR3 sequence is CASSFAHLNTEAFF. CDR3 bases: TGTGCCAGCAGTTTTGCGCACCTGAACACTGAAGCTTTCTTT.

J is TRBJ2-7 and V is TRBV6-5; 7 positions match TRBD1. Losses at the gene ends were 8 bases for V and 2 bases for J; bases not matched to a gene: 9. The germline V gene encodes CDR1 MNHEY and CDR2 SVGAGI. CDR3 length: 14 amino acids. CDR3 nucleotides: TGTGCCAGCTCACGACAGGGTAAGGCCTACGAGCAGTACTTC. Amino acids: CASSRQGKAYEQYF.

The chain links TRBV7-2 to TRBJ1-1; possible D gene TRBD1, 5 bases. V was clipped by 3 bases and J by 6 bases, with 11 bases between them. Germline V gene data show CDR1 as SGHTA and CDR2 as FQGNSA. There are 13 residues in the CDR3. The CDR3 DNA sequence: TGTGCCAGCAGCTTGTGGGACCCCTCTGAAGCTTTCTTT. It translates to CASSLWDPSEAFF. Complete variable domain (other parts from reference TRBV7-2 and TRBJ1-1): GAGVSQSPSNKVTEKGKDVELRCDPISGHTALYWYRQSLGQGLEFLIYFQGNSAPDKSGLPSDRFSAERTGGSVSTLTIQRTQQEDSAVYLCASSLWDPSEAFFGQGTRLTVV.

This sequence joins TRBV20-1 and TRBJ1-2; the match to TRBD1 covers 7 bases. This CDR3 has 14 amino acids. J gave up 6 bases and V 3 bases, and 10 bases lay outside the gene matches. The germline gives CDR1 DFQATT, CDR2 SNEGSKA (reference sequence). CDR3 sequence reads: CSASRSRGGDGYTF. The CDR3 DNA follows: TGCAGTGCTAGCCGATCCAGGGGGGGAGATGGCTACACCTTC.

The rearrangement joins TRBV7-9 to TRBJ1-1; 8 nucleotides line up with TRBD1. From germline, CDR1 is SEHNR and CDR2 FQNEAQ (reference sequence). The CDR3 runs 14 residues. V lost 6 bases and J lost 6; bases outside the gene matches: 9. The DNA for the CDR3 is TGTGCCAGCAGTCTCGACAGGGGTGAATCTGAAGCTTTCTTT. Encoded protein: CASSLDRGESEAFF.

This clonotype has just a few counts. The CDR3 DNA is TGCAGTGTGAGCCGGCAAATGAACACTGAAGCTTTCTTT. Amino acids: CSVSRQMNTEAFF. The chain has TRBV20-1 and TRBJ1-1; no clear D. Germline V gene data show CDR1 as DFQATT and CDR2 as SNEGSKA (reference sequence). CDR3 length: 13 amino acids. V was shortened by 7 bases and J by 0 bases, with 12 bases between the two germline ends.

This clonotype was seen a few times. The chain links TRBV6-1 to TRBJ1-4; a weak D match, TRBD1 (5 bases). The CDR3 length is 14 residues. The germline V and J ends were trimmed by 2 bases and 8 bases, with 12 bases remaining between them. Per germline, CDR1 MNHNS and CDR2 SASEGT. CDR3 protein: CASSEYGAGEKLFF. CDR3 sequence (DNA): TGTGCCAGCAGTGAATACGGGGCTGGAGAAAAACTGTTTTTT.

A few counts support this clonotype. The J gene is TRBJ2-7, the V gene TRBV6-6; the D gene is possibly TRBD1 (6 bases). The length of the CDR3 is 14 residues. V was pared by 5 bases and J by 2 bases, with 13 bases between. Germline lookup yields CDR1 MNHNY and CDR2 SVGAGI (reference sequence). The CDR3 loop is CASSRLGQTYEQYF. DNA of the CDR3: TGTGCCAGCAGTCGCCTTGGACAGACCTACGAGCAGTACTTC.

This rearrangement joins TRBV5-1 to TRBJ2-5; a weak D match, TRBD2 (6 bases). The CDR3 is 16 amino acids. Germline V gene data show CDR1 as SGHRS and CDR2 as YFSETQ. Deletions cut 0 bases from V and 3 bases from J, with 15 bases between. CDR3 in DNA: TGCGCCAGCAGCTTGGCGGTTCTGGCGGGAAAAGAGACCCAGTACTTC. Translation: CASSLAVLAGKETQYF.